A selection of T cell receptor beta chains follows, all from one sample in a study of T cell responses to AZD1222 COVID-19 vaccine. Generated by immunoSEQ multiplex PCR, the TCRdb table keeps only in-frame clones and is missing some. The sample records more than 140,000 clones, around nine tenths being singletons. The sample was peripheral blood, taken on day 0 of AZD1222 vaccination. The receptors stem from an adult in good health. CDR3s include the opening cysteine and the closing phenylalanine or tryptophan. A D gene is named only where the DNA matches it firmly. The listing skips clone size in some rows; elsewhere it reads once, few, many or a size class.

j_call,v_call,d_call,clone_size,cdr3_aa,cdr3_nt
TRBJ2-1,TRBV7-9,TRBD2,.,CASSASGTSYNEQFF,TGTGCCAGCAGCGCTAGCGGGACTTCCTACAATGAGCAGTTCTTC
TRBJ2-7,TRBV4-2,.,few,CASSQELSAGAYEQYF,TGTGCCAGCAGCCAAGAGTTGTCGGCGGGGGCGTACGAGCAGTACTTC
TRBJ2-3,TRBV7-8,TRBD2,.,CASSFGTSGTPTDTQYF,TGTGCCAGCAGCTTTGGGACTAGCGGGACTCCGACAGATACGCAGTATTTT
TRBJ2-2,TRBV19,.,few,CASGARRGNTGELFF,TGTGCCAGTGGCGCCCGGAGAGGGAACACCGGGGAGCTGTTTTTT
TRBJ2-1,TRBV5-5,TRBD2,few,CASSGLGPYNEQFF,TGTGCCAGCAGCGGACTAGGACCCTACAATGAGCAGTTCTTC
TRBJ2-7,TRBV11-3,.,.,CASSLGSTSYEQYF,TGTGCCAGCAGCTTAGGGTCGACCTCCTACGAGCAGTACTTC
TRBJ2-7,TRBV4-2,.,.,CASSQGAGVGYEQYF,TGTGCCAGCAGCCAGGGGGCGGGAGTGGGCTACGAGCAGTACTTC
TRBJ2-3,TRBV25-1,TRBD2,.,CASSVAGGTDTQYF,TGTGCCAGCAGTGTAGCGGGAGGGACAGATACGCAGTATTTT
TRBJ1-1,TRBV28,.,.,CASSPRRALNTEAFF,TGTGCCAGCAGCCCCCGACGGGCCCTAAACACTGAAGCTTTCTTT
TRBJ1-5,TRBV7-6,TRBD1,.,CASSSQTGFNQPQHF,TGTGCCAGCAGCTCCCAGACAGGGTTCAATCAGCCCCAGCATTTT
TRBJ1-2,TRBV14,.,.,CASSQDHRSGYTF,TGTGCCAGCAGCCAAGATCACAGGTCCGGCTACACCTTC
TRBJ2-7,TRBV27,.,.,CASSTKSGYHEQYF,TGTGCCAGCAGCACCAAGTCGGGGTACCACGAGCAGTACTTC
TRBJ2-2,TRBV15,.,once,CATSSRGSTGELFF,TGTGCCACCAGCAGTCGGGGGAGCACCGGGGAGCTGTTTTTT
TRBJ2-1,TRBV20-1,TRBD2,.,CSASKLAGTISYNEQFF,TGCAGTGCTAGTAAACTAGCGGGAACTATCTCCTACAATGAGCAGTTCTTC
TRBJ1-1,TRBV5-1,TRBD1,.,CASSFPGGSTEAFF,TGCGCCAGCAGCTTCCCAGGGGGCTCGACTGAAGCTTTCTTT
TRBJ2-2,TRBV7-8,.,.,CASTRTPAGELFF,TGTGCCAGCACAAGGACCCCGGCCGGGGAGCTGTTTTTT
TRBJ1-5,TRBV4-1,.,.,CASSQVGQSRPQHF,TGCGCCAGCAGCCAAGTCGGGCAGAGCCGGCCCCAGCATTTT
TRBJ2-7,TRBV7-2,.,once,CASSYRDRTYEQYF,TGTGCCAGCAGCTACCGGGACCGTACCTACGAGCAGTACTTC
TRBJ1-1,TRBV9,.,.,CALDTGYSYTEAFF,TGTGCCCTCGATACGGGATACTCGTACACTGAAGCTTTCTTT
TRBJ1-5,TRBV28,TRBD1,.,CASSLRGQGYQPQHF,TGTGCCAGCAGTTTGAGAGGACAGGGATATCAGCCCCAGCATTTT
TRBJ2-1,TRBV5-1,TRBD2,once,CASSLETSGSKYNEQFF,TGCGCCAGCAGCTTGGAGACTAGCGGGAGTAAGTACAATGAGCAGTTCTTC
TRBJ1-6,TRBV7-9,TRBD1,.,CASSRGTDNSPLHF,TGTGCCAGCAGCCGAGGGACAGATAATTCACCCCTCCACTTT
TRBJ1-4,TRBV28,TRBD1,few,CASSPNQQGRGEKLFF,TGTGCCAGCAGCCCAAATCAACAGGGGCGAGGGGAAAAACTGTTTTTT
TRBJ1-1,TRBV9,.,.,CASSVGTNTEAFF,TGTGCCAGCAGCGTAGGAACGAACACTGAAGCTTTCTTT
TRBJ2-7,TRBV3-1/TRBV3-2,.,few,CASSLQEYEQYF,TGTGCCAGCAGCCTCCAGGAATACGAGCAGTACTTC
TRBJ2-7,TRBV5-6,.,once,CASSWVGEAIYEQYF,TGTGCCAGCAGCTGGGTCGGGGAAGCGATTTACGAGCAGTACTTC
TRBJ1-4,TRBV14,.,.,CASSQNGEKLFF,TGTGCCAGCAGCCAAAACGGCGAAAAACTGTTTTTT
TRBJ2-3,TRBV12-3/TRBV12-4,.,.,CASRQRDTQYF,TGTGCCAGCAGACAGAGGGATACGCAGTATTTT
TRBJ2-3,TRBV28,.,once,CASTLPSTDTQYF,TGTGCCAGCACCCTACCTAGCACAGATACGCAGTATTTT
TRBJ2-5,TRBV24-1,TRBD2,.,CATSVAGGRRETQYF,TGTGCCACCAGTGTCGCGGGAGGGCGGAGAGAGACCCAGTACTTC
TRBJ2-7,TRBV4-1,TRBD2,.,CASSQIGGRSREQYF,TGCGCCAGCAGCCAAATAGGCGGGAGATCGAGAGAGCAGTACTTC
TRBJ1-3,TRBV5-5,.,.,CASSFPGAGNTIYF,TGTGCCAGCAGCTTTCCGGGAGCTGGAAACACCATATATTTT
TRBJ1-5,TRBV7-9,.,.,CASSSGGQPQHF,TGTGCCAGCAGCTCGGGGGGTCAGCCCCAGCATTTT
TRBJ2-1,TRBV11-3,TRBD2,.,CASSPGLAGANEQFF,TGTGCCAGCAGCCCCGGACTAGCGGGAGCGAATGAGCAGTTCTTC
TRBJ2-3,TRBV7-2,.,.,CASSWSGFSTDTQYF,TGTGCCAGCAGCTGGAGCGGGTTTAGCACAGATACGCAGTATTTT
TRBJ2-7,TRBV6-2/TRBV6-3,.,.,CASSRGGSYEQYF,TGTGCCAGTAGCAGGGGGGGATCCTACGAGCAGTACTTC
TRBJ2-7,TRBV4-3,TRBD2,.,CASSQDRTSTRYEQYF,TGCGCCAGCAGCCAAGATAGGACTAGCACGAGGTACGAGCAGTACTTC
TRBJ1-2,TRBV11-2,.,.,CASNPQGRNYGYTF,TGTGCCAGCAACCCTCAGGGAAGGAACTATGGCTACACCTTC
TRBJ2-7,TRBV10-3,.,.,CAIEGDDSYEQYF,TGTGCCATCGAAGGGGATGACTCCTACGAGCAGTACTTC
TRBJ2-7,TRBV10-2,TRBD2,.,CASSGPSGGSYEQYF,TGCGCCAGCAGTGGGCCTAGCGGGGGTTCCTACGAGCAGTACTTC
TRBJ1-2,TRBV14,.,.,CASSQDLGYGYTF,TGTGCCAGCAGCCAAGATTTGGGGTATGGCTACACCTTC
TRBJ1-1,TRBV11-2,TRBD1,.,CASSSDRGRLTEAFF,TGTGCCAGCAGCTCCGACAGGGGAAGATTAACTGAAGCTTTCTTT
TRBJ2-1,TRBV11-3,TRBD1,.,CASSLRQGGNEQFF,TGTGCCAGCAGCCTGAGACAGGGGGGCAATGAGCAGTTCTTC
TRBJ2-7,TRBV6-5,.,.,CASIAWGSYEQYF,TGTGCCAGCATAGCGTGGGGGTCCTACGAGCAGTACTTC
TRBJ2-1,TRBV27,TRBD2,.,CASRPGLADNEQFF,TGTGCCAGCAGACCGGGACTAGCGGACAATGAGCAGTTCTTC
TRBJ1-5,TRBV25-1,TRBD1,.,CASSEGARGHNQPQHF,TGTGCCAGCAGTGAGGGGGCAAGGGGGCATAATCAGCCCCAGCATTTT
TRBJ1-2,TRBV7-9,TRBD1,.,CASSSRGQGDSNYGYTF,TGTGCCAGCAGCTCCAGGGGACAGGGCGATTCTAACTATGGCTACACCTTC
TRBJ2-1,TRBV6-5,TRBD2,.,CASSNLRGGYNEQFF,TGTGCCAGCAGTAACCTACGCGGGGGGTACAATGAGCAGTTCTTC
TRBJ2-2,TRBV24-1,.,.,CATSSGPGELFF,TGTGCCACCAGTTCAGGGCCCGGGGAGCTGTTTTTT
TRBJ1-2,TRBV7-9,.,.,CASSLENVREWGYTF,TGTGCCAGCAGCTTAGAGAATGTCAGGGAGTGGGGCTACACCTTC
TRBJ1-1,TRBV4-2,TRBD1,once,CASSQDWGDREAFF,TGTGCCAGCAGCCAAGATTGGGGGGACAGGGAAGCTTTCTTT
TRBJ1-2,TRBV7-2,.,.,CASSTEGYYGYTF,TGTGCCAGCAGCACCGAGGGCTACTATGGCTACACCTTC
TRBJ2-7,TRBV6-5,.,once,CASSYSPGEQYF,TGTGCCAGCAGTTACTCGCCAGGCGAGCAGTACTTC
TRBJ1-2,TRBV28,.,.,CASKLQGVYGYTF,TGTGCCAGCAAACTACAGGGAGTCTATGGCTACACCTTC
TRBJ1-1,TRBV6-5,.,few,CASSYGVVDTEAFF,TGTGCCAGCAGTTACGGTGTGGTTGACACTGAAGCTTTCTTT
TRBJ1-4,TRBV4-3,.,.,CASSQDGATNEKLFF,TGCGCCAGCAGCCAAGATGGAGCGACAAATGAAAAACTGTTTTTT